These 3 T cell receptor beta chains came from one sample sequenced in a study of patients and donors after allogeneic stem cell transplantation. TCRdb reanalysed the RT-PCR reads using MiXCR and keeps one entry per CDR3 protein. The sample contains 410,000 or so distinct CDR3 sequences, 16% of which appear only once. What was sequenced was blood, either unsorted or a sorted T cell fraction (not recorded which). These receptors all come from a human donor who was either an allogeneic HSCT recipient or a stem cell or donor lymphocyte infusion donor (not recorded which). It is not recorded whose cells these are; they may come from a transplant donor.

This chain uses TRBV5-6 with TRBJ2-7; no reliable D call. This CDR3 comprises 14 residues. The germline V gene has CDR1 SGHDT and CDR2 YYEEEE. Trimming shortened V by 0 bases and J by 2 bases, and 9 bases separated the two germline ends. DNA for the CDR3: TGTGCCAGCAGCTTGGTCGTCAGTCCCTACGAGCAGTACTTC. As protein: CASSLVVSPYEQYF.

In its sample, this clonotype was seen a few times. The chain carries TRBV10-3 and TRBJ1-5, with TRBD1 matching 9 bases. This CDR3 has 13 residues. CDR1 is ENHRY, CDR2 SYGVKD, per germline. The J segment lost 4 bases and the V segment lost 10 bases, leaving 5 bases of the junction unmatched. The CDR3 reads CANGDRENQPQHF. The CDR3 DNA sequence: TGTGCCAACGGGGACAGGGAAAATCAGCCCCAGCATTTT.

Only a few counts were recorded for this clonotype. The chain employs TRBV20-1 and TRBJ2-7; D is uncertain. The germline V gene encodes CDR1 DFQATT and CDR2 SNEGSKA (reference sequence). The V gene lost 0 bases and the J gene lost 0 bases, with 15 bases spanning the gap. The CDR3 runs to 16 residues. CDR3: CSARDRFRVSSYEQYF. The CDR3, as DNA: TGCAGTGCTAGAGACCGCTTCCGCGTTAGCTCCTACGAGCAGTACTTC.